This record covers a single T cell receptor (beta chain). What it recognizes is unknown. V lost 0 bases and J lost 1; bases outside the gene matches: 8. CDR1 is KGHSH, CDR2 LQKENI, per germline. The CDR3 contains 18 residues. This PCR relied on a set of 60 Vbeta primers and 13 Jbeta primers. Study processing details: A later analysis counted 70 million to 85 million unique TCR beta chains, roughly 11 million shared. Sequencing used immunoSEQ multiplex PCR; TCRdb keeps in-frame clones, though not all of them. V, J and clone size were drawn from that table, and D and trimming were deduced from the DNA. The sample records about 120,000 clones, roughly two thirds being singletons. The data are from a study of cytomegalovirus exposure and HLA in healthy donors. The study, taken as a whole, reports: Most TCR sequences proved rare, with some public TCRs found in many donors.

The chain recombines TRBV18 with TRBJ2-2; 7 positions agree with TRBD2. Source material: PBMCs. This TCR was sampled from a man under 40 in good health and CMV-seropositive. Here the CDR3 reads CASSPPGGSVENTGELFF. CDR3 coding DNA: TGTGCCAGCTCACCACCGGGCGGGAGTGTGGAGAACACCGGGGAGCTGTTTTTT.